This T cell receptor (beta chain) was profiled in a study of blood T cell repertoires in COVID-19. In the study overall: PBMCs, B-cell-depleted T cells, or T cells were the source of the cDNA or gDNA that made up the material.

Trimming shortened V by 4 bases and J by 6 bases, and 11 bases separated the two germline ends. Germline loops: CDR1 SGHDT, CDR2 YYEEEE. The CDR3 is 12 residues long. Source study methods: Reference gene primer amplification gave estimated nucleated cell counts. TCRdb's copy holds only in-frame clones and misses some; the assay was immunoSEQ multiplex PCR. V and J calls and clone size are as listed in that table; D and trimming were resolved from the DNA. Of tens of thousands of clones in the sample, around 90% were seen once. Seattle-derived patients entered the study during active infection and were followed longitudinally.

The sequence was collected from a man younger than 30 with COVID-19, enrolled during active disease. The rearrangement joins TRBV5-6 to TRBJ2-7; a possible D gene is TRBD1 (6 bases). What was sequenced was peripheral blood. The CDR3 reads CASSLAQGEQYF. DNA of the CDR3: TGTGCCAGCAGCCTAGCACAGGGCGAGCAGTACTTC.